This T cell receptor (beta chain) derives from a study of cytomegalovirus exposure and HLA in healthy donors. Study context: The roughly 100 million unique TCR beta sequences, from some 170 million T cells, were found by an earlier analysis.

Only a few counts were recorded for this clone. Its antigen is not known. Each donor was healthy, and each was a bone marrow donor. Nominal health characterized the donors when sampled, though unrecorded immune exposures were likely. The PCR ran on 60 Vbeta and 13 Jbeta primers. This table comes from immunoSEQ multiplex PCR, and its TCRdb copy is limited to in-frame clones, with some not included. There are approximately 110,000 clones in the sample; over 60% occur only once, and about 7.9% lies in the top ten. The V segment lost 1 base and the J segment 4 bases; nucleotides outside the gene matches: 5. The CDR3 totals 15 residues. CDR1 LGHNA and CDR2 YSLEER come from the germline V gene. Study findings and constraints: Analysis was carried out at a later point, and it linked a missense DCLRE1C variant to TCR beta V- and J-gene trimming.

The rearrangement links TRBV4-3 to TRBJ2-7; 9 bases are a match to TRBD1. What was sequenced was PBMCs. The receptor comes from a woman between 35 and 50 years old in good health and CMV-seropositive. The CDR3: CASSQGPGTGYEQYF. CDR3 nucleotides: TGCGCCAGCAGCCAAGGTCCCGGGACAGGGTACGAGCAGTACTTC.